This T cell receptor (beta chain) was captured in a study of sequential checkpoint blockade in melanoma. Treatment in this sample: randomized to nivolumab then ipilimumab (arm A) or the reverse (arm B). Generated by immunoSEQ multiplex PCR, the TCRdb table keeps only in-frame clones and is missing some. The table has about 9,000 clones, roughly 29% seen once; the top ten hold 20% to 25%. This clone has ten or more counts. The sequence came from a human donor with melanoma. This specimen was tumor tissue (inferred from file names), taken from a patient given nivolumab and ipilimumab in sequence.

The CDR3 nucleotides are TGTGCCAGCAGCCCGATGGGGGGTAGGAGCTTCACTGAAGCTTTCTTT. Translation gives CASSPMGGRSFTEAFF. The V gene is TRBV11-3, the J gene TRBJ1-1, with a possible D match to TRBD1 (5 bases). This CDR3 has 16 amino acids. Per the germline V gene, CDR1 is SGHNT and CDR2 is YENEEA. V lost 5 bases, J lost 4 bases, and 20 bases lay in between. Full variable domain (rest looked up from reference TRBV11-3 and TRBJ1-1): EAGVVQSPRYKIIEKKQPVAFWCNPISGHNTLYWYLQNLGQGPELLIRYENEEAVDDSQLPKDRFSAERLKGVDSTLKIQPAELGDSAVYLCASSPMGGRSFTEAFFGQGTRLTVV.